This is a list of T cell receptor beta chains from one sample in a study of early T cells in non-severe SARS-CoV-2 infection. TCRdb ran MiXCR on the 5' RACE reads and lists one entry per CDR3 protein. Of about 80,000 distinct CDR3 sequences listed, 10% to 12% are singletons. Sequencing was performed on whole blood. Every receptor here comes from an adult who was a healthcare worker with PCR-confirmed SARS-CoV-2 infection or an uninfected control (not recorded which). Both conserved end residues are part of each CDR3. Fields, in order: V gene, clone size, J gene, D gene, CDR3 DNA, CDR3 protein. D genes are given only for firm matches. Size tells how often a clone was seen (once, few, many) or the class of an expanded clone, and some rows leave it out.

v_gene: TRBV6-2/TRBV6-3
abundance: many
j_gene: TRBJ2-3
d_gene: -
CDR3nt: TGTGCCAGCTCCGACCCCACAGGCACAGATACGCAGTATTTT
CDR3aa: CASSDPTGTDTQYF

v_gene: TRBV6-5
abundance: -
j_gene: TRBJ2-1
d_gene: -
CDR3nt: TGTGCCAGCAGGCCCCTTAGCGGCAGAAACTACAATGAGCAGTTCTTC
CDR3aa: CASRPLSGRNYNEQFF

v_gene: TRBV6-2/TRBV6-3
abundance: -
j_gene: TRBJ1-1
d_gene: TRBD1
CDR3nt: TGTGCCAGCAGTTACCCCGGACAGGGGGCTAAGGTGGAAGCTTTCTTT
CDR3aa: CASSYPGQGAKVEAFF

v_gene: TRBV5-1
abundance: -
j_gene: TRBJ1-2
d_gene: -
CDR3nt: TGCGCCAGCAGCTTGGGACAGCAATATGGCTACACCTTC
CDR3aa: CASSLGQQYGYTF

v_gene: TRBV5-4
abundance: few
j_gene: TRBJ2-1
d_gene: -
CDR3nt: TGTGCCAACTCGGCAGGGCGGTTAGATGAGCAGTTCTTC
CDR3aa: CANSAGRLDEQFF

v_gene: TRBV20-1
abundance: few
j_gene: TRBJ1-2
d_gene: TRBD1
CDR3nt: TGCAGTGCCGGGACAGGGGGTTCCTATGGCTACACCTTC
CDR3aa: CSAGTGGSYGYTF

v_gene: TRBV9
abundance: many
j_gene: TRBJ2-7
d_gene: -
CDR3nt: TGTGCCAGCAGCGTCCTATCGGGACAAGTTAGCGAGCAGTACTTC
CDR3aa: CASSVLSGQVSEQYF

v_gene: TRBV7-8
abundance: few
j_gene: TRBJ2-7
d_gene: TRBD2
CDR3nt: TGTGCCAGCAGCCCTCGGACTAGCGGGGGCTTACCGCATGCGCGGGAGCAGTACTTC
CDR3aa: CASSPRTSGGLPHAREQYF

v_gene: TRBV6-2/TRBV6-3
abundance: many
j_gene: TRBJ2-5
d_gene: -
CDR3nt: TGTGCCAGCAGTTACTCCGGCAATCAAGAGACCCAGTACTTC
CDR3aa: CASSYSGNQETQYF

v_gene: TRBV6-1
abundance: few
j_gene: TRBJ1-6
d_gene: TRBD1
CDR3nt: TGTGCCAGCAGTGAAGTACAGGGGGCGGATAATTCACCCCTCCACTTT
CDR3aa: CASSEVQGADNSPLHF

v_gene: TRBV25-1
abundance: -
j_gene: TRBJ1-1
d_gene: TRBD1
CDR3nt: TGTGCCAGCAGTAAACAGGGGGCCACTGAAGCTTTCTTT
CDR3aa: CASSKQGATEAFF

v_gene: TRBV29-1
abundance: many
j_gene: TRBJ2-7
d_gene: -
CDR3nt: TGCAGCGTCCGAACCGGGACCGACGCCTACGAGCAGTACTTC
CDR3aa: CSVRTGTDAYEQYF

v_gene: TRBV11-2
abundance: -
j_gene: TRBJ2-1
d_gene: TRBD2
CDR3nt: TGTGCCAGCAGCCCCCAGCGGGGGCCCTACAATGAGCAGTTCTTC
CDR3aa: CASSPQRGPYNEQFF

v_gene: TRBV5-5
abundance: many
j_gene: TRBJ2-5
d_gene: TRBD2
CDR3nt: TGTGCCAGCAGCTTGGGTCTAGCGGGGAACCAACAAGAGACCCAGTACTTC
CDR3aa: CASSLGLAGNQQETQYF

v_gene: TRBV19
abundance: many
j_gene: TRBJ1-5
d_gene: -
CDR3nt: TGTGCCAGTACCACAGGCCCCAATCAGCCCCAGCATTTT
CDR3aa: CASTTGPNQPQHF

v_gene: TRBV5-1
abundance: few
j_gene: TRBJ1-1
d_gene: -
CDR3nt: TGCGCCAGCAGCTTACGGACAGAGTTGAACACTGAAGCTTTCTTT
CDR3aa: CASSLRTELNTEAFF

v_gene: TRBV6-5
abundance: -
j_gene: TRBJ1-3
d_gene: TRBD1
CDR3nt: TGTGCCACCCGACAGGGCGGTACTGGAAACACCATATATTTT
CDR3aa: CATRQGGTGNTIYF

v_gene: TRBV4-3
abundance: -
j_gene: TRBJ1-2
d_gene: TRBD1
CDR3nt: TGCGCCAGCAGCCAAGGCGGTCTCTCCAGGGGGCCTTATGGCTACACCTTC
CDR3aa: CASSQGGLSRGPYGYTF

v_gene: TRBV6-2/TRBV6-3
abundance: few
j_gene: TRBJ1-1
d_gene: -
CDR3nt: TGTGCCAGCATCGGGAACACTGAAGCTTTCTTT
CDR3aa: CASIGNTEAFF

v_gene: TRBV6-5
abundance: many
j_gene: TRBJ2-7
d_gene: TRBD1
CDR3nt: TGTGCCAGCAGCAGACAGGGGTACGAGCAGTACTTC
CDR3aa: CASSRQGYEQYF

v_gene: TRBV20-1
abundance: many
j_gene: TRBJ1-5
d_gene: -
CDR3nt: TGCAGTGCTAGTCCCGCGGATTCCAATCAGCCCCAGCATTTT
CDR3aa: CSASPADSNQPQHF

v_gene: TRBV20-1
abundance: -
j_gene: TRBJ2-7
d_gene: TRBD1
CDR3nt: TGCAGTGCTAGAGGGGGGACAGCCTACGAGCAGTACTTC
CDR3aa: CSARGGTAYEQYF

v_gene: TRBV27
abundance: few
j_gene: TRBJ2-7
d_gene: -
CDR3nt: TGTGCCAGCAGGCATAAACCGGGACACCTCTACGAGCAGTACTTC
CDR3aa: CASRHKPGHLYEQYF

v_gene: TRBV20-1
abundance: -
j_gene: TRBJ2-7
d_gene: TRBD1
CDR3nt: TGCAGTGCTAGCACTTGGACAGGCCCCCGGCAGTACTTC
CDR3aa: CSASTWTGPRQYF

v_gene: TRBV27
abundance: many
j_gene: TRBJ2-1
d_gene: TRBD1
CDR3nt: TGTGCCAGCAGCCGACAGGGAGTACAAAACAATGAGCAGTTCTTC
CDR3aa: CASSRQGVQNNEQFF

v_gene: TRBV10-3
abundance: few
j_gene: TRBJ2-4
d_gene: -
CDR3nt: TGTGCCATCAGGGGGCCCAAAAACATTCAGTACTTC
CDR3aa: CAIRGPKNIQYF

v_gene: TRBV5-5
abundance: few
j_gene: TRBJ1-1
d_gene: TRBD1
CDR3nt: TGTGCCAGCAGCCCAAGGGGGCTCACTGAAGCTTTCTTT
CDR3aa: CASSPRGLTEAFF

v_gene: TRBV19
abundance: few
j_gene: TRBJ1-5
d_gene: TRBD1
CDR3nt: TGTGCCAGCAGCCCGTTGGGACAGGGGAACCAGCCCCAGCATTTT
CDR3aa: CASSPLGQGNQPQHF

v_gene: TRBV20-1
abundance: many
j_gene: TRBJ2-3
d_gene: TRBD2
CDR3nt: TGCAGTGCCGCGGGAGTCGGGACTAGCTATCCGGCAGATACGCAGTATTTT
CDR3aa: CSAAGVGTSYPADTQYF

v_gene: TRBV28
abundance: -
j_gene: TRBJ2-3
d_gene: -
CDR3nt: TGTGCCAGCAGTACTAGTGGAGCTAGCACAGATACGCAGTATTTT
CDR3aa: CASSTSGASTDTQYF

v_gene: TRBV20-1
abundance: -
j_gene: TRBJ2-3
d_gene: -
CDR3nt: TGCAGTGCTAGCCCCATCACAGATACGCAGTATTTT
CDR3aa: CSASPITDTQYF

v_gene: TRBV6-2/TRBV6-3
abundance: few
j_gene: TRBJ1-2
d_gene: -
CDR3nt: TGTGCCAGCAGATATCCAGACTATGGCTACACCTTC
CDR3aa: CASRYPDYGYTF

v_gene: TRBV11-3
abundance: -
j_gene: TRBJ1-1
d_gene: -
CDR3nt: TGTGCCAGCAGCTTAGAGGTCAGGGTATTGGTTGAAGCTTTCTTT
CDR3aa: CASSLEVRVLVEAFF

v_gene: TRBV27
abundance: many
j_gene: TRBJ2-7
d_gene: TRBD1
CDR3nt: TGTGCCAGCAGTTTAGACAGGGAAAATGCCTACGAGCAGTACTTC
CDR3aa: CASSLDRENAYEQYF

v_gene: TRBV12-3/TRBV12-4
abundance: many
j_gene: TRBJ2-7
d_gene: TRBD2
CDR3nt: TGTGCCAGCAGTCCCTTTGGACTAGCGGATTTTACCTACGAGCAGTACTTC
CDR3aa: CASSPFGLADFTYEQYF

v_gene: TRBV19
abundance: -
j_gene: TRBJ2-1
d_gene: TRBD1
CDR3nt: TGTGCCAGTAGTATACGAACAGGGGTGAAATCCGGCAATGACCAGTTCTTC
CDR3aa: CASSIRTGVKSGNDQFF

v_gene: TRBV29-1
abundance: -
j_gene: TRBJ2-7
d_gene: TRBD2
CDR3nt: TGCAGCGTTGCGGGGGGACTCTCCTACGAGCAGTACTTC
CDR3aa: CSVAGGLSYEQYF

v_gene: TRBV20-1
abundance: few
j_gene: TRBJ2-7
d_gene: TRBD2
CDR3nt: TGCAGTGCTAGAGTGAGCGGGGGCTACGAGCAGTACTTC
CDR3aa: CSARVSGGYEQYF

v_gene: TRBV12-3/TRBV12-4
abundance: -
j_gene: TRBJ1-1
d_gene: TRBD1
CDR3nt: TGTGCCAGCACCGTGACAGGGGGCAACACTGAAGCTTTCTTT
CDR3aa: CASTVTGGNTEAFF

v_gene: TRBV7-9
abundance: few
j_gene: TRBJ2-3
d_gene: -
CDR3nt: TGTGCCAGCAGCTCCCGTAGCCCGTACGATACGCAGTATTTT
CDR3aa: CASSSRSPYDTQYF

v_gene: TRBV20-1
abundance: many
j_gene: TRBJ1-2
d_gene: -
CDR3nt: TGCAGTGCTAGTTCGGCAGCGATTTATGGCTACACCTTC
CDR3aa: CSASSAAIYGYTF

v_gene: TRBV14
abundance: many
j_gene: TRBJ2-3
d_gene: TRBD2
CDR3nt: TGTGCCAGCAGCCAAGGTAGCGGGGGGGCAGATACGCAGTATTTT
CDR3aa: CASSQGSGGADTQYF

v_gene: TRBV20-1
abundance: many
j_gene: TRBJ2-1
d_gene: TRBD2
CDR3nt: TGCAGTGCTAGCGATGGCGGGGGGGCTAATGAGCAGTTCTTC
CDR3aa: CSASDGGGANEQFF

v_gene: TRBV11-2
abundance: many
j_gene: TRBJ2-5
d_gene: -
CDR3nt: TGTGCCAGCAGCTTATTGCCGGCAGCAGAGACCCAGTACTTC
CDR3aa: CASSLLPAAETQYF

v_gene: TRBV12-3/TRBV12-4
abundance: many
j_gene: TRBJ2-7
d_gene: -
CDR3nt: TGTGCCAGCAGTTTAACCAGTGTCAGCTCCTACGAGCAGTACTTC
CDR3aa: CASSLTSVSSYEQYF

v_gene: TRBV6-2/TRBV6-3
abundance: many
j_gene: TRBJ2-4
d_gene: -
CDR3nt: TGTGCCAGCAGTTTCCCGGCAAACATTCAGTACTTC
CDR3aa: CASSFPANIQYF

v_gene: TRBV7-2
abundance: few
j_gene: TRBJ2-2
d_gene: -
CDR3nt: TGTGCCAGCAGCTTAGGGGCAGGGACGAACACCGGGGAGCTGTTTTTT
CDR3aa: CASSLGAGTNTGELFF

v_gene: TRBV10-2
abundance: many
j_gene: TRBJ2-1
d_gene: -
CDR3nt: TGCGCCAGCAGGACCCCCGCGGTTGAGCAGTTCTTC
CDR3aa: CASRTPAVEQFF

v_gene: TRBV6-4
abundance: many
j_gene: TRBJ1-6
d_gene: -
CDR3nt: TGTGCCAGCAGACAGGACAGTCCCAATTCACCCCTCCACTTT
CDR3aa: CASRQDSPNSPLHF

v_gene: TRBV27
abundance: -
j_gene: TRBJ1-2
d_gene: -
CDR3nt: TGTGCCAGCAGAATTCCCGGGAAGTCGGGCTATGGCTACACCTTC
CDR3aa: CASRIPGKSGYGYTF

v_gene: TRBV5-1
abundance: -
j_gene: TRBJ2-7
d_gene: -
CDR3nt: TGCGCCAGCACCCCCGGGGATGGTTACCACGAGCAGTACTTC
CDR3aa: CASTPGDGYHEQYF

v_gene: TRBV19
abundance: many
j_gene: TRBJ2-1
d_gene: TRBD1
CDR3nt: TGTGCCAGTAGCCATCCCGGGACAGGGAGTAATGAGCAGTTCTTC
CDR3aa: CASSHPGTGSNEQFF

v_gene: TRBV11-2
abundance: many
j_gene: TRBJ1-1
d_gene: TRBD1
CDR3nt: TGTGCCAGCAGCTCCAAAAAAGGGACAGAGAACACTGAAGCTTTCTTT
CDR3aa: CASSSKKGTENTEAFF

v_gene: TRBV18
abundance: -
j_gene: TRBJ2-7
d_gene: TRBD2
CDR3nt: TGTGCCAGCTCACTTGGACCCTCACGGGGGGGTTCTAACGAGCAGTACTTC
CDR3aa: CASSLGPSRGGSNEQYF